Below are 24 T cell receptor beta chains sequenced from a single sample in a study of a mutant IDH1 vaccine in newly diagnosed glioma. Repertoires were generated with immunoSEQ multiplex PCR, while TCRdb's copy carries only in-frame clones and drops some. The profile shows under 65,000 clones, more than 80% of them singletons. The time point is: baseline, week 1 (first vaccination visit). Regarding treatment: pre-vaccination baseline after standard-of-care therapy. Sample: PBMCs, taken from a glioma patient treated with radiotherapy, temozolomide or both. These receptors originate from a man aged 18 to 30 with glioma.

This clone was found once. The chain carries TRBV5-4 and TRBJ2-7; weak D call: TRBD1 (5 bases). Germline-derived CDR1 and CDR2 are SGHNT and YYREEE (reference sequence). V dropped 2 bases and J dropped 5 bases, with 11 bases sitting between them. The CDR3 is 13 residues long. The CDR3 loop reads CASSFSRANEQYF. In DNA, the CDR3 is TGTGCCAGCAGCTTCTCCAGGGCCAACGAGCAGTACTTC.

The DNA of the CDR3 is TGTGCCAGCAGGCCCCGGGACCGTTACAATGAGCAGTTCTTC. Translated: CASRPRDRYNEQFF. The V call is TRBV25-1, the J call TRBJ2-1; the D gene could be TRBD1 or TRBD2 (5 bases each). This CDR3 comprises 14 residues. Germline CDR1 is MGHDK and CDR2 is SYGVNS. Trimming took 6 bases from V and 4 from J, leaving 13 bases between them.

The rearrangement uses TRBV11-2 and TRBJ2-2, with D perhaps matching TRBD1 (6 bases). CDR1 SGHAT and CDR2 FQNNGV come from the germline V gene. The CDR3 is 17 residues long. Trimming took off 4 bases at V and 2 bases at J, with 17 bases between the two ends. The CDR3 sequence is CASSSLTGRENTGELFF. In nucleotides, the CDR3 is TGTGCCAGCAGCTCGCTTACAGGGCGCGAAAACACCGGGGAGCTGTTTTTT.

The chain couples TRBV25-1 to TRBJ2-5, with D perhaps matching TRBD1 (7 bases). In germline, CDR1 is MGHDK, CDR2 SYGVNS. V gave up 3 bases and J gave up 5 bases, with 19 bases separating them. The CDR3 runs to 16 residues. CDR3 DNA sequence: TGTGCCAGCAGTGATCGCCCCCACAGGGGAGGTGAGACCCAGTACTTC. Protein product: CASSDRPHRGGETQYF.

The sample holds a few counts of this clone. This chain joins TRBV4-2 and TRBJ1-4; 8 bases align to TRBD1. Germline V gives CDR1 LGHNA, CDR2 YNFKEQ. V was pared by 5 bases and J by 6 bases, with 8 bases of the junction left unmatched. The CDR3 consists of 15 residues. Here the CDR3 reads CASSWSGQGDEKLFF. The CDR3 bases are TGTGCCAGCAGCTGGTCCGGACAGGGAGATGAAAAACTGTTTTTT.

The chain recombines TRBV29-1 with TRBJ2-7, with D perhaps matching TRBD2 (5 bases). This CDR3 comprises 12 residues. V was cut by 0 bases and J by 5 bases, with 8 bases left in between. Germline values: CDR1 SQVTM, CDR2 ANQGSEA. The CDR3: CSVEDLRDEQYF. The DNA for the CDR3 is TGCAGCGTTGAAGATCTGCGGGACGAGCAGTACTTC.

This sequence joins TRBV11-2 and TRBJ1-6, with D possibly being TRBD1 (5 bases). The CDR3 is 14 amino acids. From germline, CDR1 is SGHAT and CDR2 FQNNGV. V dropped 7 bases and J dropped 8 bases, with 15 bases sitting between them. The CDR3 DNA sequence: TGTGCCAGCACCATGTCAGGGTCCCATTCACCCCTCCACTTT. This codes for CASTMSGSHSPLHF.

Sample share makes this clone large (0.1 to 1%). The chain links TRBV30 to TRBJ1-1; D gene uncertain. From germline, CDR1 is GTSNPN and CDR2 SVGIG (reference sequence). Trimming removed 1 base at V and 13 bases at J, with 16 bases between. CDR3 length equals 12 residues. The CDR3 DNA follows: TGTGCCTGGAGTGCCTCGCTTGTGGCTGATTTCTTT. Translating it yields CAWSASLVADFF.

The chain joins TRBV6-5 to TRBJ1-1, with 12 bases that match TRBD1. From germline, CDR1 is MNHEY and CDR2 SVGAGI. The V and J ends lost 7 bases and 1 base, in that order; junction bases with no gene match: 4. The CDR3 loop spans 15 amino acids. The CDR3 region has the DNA TGTGCCAGCACCCGGGACAGGGGGCCGAACACTGAAGCTTTCTTT. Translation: CASTRDRGPNTEAFF.

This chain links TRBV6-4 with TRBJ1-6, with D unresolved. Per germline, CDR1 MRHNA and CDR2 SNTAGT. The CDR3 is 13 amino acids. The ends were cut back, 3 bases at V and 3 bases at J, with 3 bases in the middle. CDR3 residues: CASSEDYNSPLHF. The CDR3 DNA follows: TGTGCCAGCAGTGAGGACTATAATTCACCCCTCCACTTT.

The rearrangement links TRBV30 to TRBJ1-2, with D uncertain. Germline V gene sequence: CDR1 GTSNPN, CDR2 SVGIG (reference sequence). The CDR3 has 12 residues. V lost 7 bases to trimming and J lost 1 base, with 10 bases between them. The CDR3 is CASFSLNYGYTF. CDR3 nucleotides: TGTGCCTCCTTCTCGCTTAACTATGGCTACACCTTC.

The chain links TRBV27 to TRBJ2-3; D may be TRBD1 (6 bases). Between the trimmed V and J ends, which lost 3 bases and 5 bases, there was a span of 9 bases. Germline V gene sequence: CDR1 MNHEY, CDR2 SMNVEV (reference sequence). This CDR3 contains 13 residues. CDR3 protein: CASSFRGRDTQYF. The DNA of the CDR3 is TGTGCCAGCAGTTTCAGGGGAAGAGATACGCAGTATTTT.

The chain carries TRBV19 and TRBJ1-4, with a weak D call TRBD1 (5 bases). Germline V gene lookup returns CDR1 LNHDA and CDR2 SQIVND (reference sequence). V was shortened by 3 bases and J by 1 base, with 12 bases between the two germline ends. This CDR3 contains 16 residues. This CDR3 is CASSIWIGGTNEKLFF. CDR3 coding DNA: TGTGCCAGTAGTATTTGGATTGGGGGAACTAATGAAAAACTGTTTTTT.

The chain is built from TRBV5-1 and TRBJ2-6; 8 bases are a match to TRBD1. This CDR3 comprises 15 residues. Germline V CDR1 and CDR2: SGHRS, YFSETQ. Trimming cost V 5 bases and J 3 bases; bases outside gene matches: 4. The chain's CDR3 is CASRQQGGGANVLTF. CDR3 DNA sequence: TGCGCCAGCAGGCAACAGGGGGGTGGGGCCAACGTCCTGACTTTC. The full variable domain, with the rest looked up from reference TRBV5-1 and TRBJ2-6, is KAGVTQTPRYLIKTRGQQVTLSCSPISGHRSVSWYQQTPGQGLQFLFEYFSETQRNKGNFPGRFSGRQFSNSRSEMNVSTLELGDSALYLCASRQQGGGANVLTFGAGSRLTVL.

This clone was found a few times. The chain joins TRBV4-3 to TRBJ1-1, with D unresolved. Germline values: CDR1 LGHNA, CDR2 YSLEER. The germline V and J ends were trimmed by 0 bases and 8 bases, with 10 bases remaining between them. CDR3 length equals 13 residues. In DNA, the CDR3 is TGCGCCAGCAGCCAAGAAATAGGTCAGGAAGCTTTCTTT. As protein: CASSQEIGQEAFF.

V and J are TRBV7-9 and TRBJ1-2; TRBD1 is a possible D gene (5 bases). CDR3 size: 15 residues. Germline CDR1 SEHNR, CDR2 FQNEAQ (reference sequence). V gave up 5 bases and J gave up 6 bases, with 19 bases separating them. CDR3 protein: CASSHTGTGFHGYTF. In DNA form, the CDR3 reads TGTGCCAGCAGCCACACCGGGACGGGGTTTCATGGCTACACCTTC. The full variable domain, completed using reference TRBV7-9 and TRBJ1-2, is DTGVSQNPRHKITKRGQNVTFRCDPISEHNRLYWYRQTLGQGPEFLTYFQNEAQLEKSRLLSDRFSAERPKGSFSTLEIQRTEQGDSAMYLCASSHTGTGFHGYTFGSGTRLTVV.

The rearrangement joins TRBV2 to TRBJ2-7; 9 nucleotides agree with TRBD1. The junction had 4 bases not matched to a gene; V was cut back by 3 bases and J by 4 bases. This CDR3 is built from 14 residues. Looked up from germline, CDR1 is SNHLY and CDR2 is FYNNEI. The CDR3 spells CASSDRDRVYEQYF. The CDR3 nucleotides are TGTGCCAGCAGTGACCGGGACAGGGTTTACGAGCAGTACTTC. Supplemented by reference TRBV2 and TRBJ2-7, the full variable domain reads EPEVTQTPSHQVTQMGQEVILRCVPISNHLYFYWYRQILGQKVEFLVSFYNNEISEKSEIFDDQFSVERPDGSNFTLKIRSTKLEDSAMYFCASSDRDRVYEQYFGPGTRLTVT.

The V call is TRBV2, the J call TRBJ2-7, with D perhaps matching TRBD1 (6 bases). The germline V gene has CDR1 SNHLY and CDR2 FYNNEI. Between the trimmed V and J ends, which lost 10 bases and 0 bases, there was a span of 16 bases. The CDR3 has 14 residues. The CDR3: CATARDTISYEQYF. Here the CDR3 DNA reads TGTGCCACCGCCCGGGACACTATCTCCTACGAGCAGTACTTC.

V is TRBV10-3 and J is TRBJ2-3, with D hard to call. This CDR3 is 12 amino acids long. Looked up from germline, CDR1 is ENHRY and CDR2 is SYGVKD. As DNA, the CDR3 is TGTGCGTATGCGCCGGTCCCAGATACGCAGTATTTT. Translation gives CAYAPVPDTQYF.

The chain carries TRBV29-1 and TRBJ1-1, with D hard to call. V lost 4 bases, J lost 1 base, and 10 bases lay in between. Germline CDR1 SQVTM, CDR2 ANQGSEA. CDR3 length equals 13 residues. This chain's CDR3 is CSVVRKGNTEAFF. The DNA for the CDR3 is TGCAGCGTTGTAAGGAAGGGGAACACTGAAGCTTTCTTT.

The CDR3 DNA sequence: TGTGCCAGCAGTGTGGAGGGCAACACCATATATTTT. It specifies CASSVEGNTIYF. This chain connects TRBV2 to TRBJ1-3, with D unresolved. V lost 4 bases and J lost 7, with 8 bases in between. This CDR3 contains 12 residues. Germline V CDR1 and CDR2: SNHLY, FYNNEI. Full variable domain (remainder filled in from reference TRBV2 and TRBJ1-3): EPEVTQTPSHQVTQMGQEVILRCVPISNHLYFYWYRQILGQKVEFLVSFYNNEISEKSEIFDDQFSVERPDGSNFTLKIRSTKLEDSAMYFCASSVEGNTIYFGEGSWLTVV.

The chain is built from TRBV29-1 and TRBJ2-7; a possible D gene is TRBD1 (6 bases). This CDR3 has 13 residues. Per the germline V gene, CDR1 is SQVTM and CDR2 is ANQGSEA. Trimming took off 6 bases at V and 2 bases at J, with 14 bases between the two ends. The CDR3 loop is CSVRGTATYEQYF. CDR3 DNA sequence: TGCAGCGTGAGGGGGACCGCGACCTACGAGCAGTACTTC.

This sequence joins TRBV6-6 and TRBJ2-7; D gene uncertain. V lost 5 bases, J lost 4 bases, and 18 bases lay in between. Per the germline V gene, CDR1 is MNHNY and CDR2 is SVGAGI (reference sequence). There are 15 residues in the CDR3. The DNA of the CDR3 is TGTGCCAGCAGTCCCATGACACTCTTGTCTTACGAGCAGTACTTC. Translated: CASSPMTLLSYEQYF.

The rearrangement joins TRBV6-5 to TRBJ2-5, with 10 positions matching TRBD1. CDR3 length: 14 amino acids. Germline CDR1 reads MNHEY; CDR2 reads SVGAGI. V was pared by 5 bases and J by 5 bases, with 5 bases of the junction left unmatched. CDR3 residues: CASSNDRGPETQYF. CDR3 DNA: TGTGCCAGCAGTAACGACAGGGGGCCGGAGACCCAGTACTTC.